Listed below are T cell receptor beta chains from one sample, sequenced in a study of cytomegalovirus exposure and HLA in healthy donors. Some clones are missing from TCRdb's copy, which holds only in-frame ones; the method was immunoSEQ multiplex PCR. The sample has about 84,000 clones; 55% to 65% are singletons. Material: PBMCs. The receptors come from a woman aged 35 to 49 in good health and CMV-seropositive. The CDR3 runs from the conserved cysteine through the conserved F or W. A D gene is named only where the DNA matches it firmly. Clone sizes are given selectively: once, few, many, or a class where the clone is expanded.

clone_size: NA
cdr3_length: 18
d_call: TRBD1
j_call: TRBJ2-7
v_call: TRBV7-2
cdr3_nt: TGTGCCAGCAGCATTACCGGGTCCAGGACAGGGGGCTCCTACGAGCAGTACTTC
cdr3_aa: CASSITGSRTGGSYEQYF

clone_size: NA
cdr3_length: 15
d_call: NA
j_call: TRBJ2-7
v_call: TRBV7-9
cdr3_nt: TGTGCCAGCAGCTTATTAGGGGGTAGCTCCTACGAGCAGTACTTC
cdr3_aa: CASSLLGGSSYEQYF

clone_size: NA
cdr3_length: 16
d_call: TRBD2
j_call: TRBJ2-3
v_call: TRBV4-1
cdr3_nt: TGCGCCAGCAGCTCGGGACTAGCGGCCGTCACAGATACGCAGTATTTT
cdr3_aa: CASSSGLAAVTDTQYF

clone_size: NA
cdr3_length: 14
d_call: TRBD1
j_call: TRBJ1-1
v_call: TRBV28
cdr3_nt: TGTGCCAGCAGTAAGCAGGGGGTGGGAACTGAAGCTTTCTTT
cdr3_aa: CASSKQGVGTEAFF

clone_size: NA
cdr3_length: 13
d_call: NA
j_call: TRBJ2-1
v_call: TRBV11-3
cdr3_nt: TGTGCCAGCAGCTTAGCGTCTTACAATGAGCAGTTCTTC
cdr3_aa: CASSLASYNEQFF

clone_size: NA
cdr3_length: 17
d_call: TRBD2
j_call: TRBJ2-3
v_call: TRBV7-7
cdr3_nt: TGTGCCAGCAGTCTCACAATAGCGGGAGGGCCCCAGGATACGCAGTATTTT
cdr3_aa: CASSLTIAGGPQDTQYF

clone_size: few
cdr3_length: 14
d_call: TRBD1
j_call: TRBJ1-4
v_call: TRBV28
cdr3_nt: TGTGCCAGCAGACGGGGACAGCCCTCGGAAAAACTGTTTTTT
cdr3_aa: CASRRGQPSEKLFF

clone_size: NA
cdr3_length: 15
d_call: TRBD2
j_call: TRBJ2-5
v_call: TRBV19
cdr3_nt: TGTGCCAGTAGTCTCCGCGGGAGGGAAGCAGAGACCCAGTACTTC
cdr3_aa: CASSLRGREAETQYF

clone_size: NA
cdr3_length: 15
d_call: TRBD2
j_call: TRBJ2-7
v_call: TRBV5-1
cdr3_nt: TGCGCCAGCAGCTCTAGGACTAGCGGGAGTCGCGAGCAGTACTTC
cdr3_aa: CASSSRTSGSREQYF

clone_size: NA
cdr3_length: 15
d_call: TRBD1
j_call: TRBJ2-7
v_call: TRBV6-5
cdr3_nt: TGTGCCAGCAGTTACTCCCGACAGGGGCTCTACGAGCAGTACTTC
cdr3_aa: CASSYSRQGLYEQYF

clone_size: NA
cdr3_length: 17
d_call: TRBD2
j_call: TRBJ2-2
v_call: TRBV28
cdr3_nt: TGTGCCAGCAGTCGTCAAGCCTGGGAGGGCCTAGGCGGGGAGCTGTTTTTT
cdr3_aa: CASSRQAWEGLGGELFF

clone_size: NA
cdr3_length: 14
d_call: NA
j_call: TRBJ2-2
v_call: TRBV7-9
cdr3_nt: TGTGCCAGCAGCTTAGCACAGGTCGGCGGGGAGCTGTTTTTT
cdr3_aa: CASSLAQVGGELFF

clone_size: NA
cdr3_length: 15
d_call: NA
j_call: TRBJ2-3
v_call: TRBV7-6
cdr3_nt: TGTGCCAGCAGCCGGGAGACCCAAGAGACAGATACGCAGTATTTT
cdr3_aa: CASSRETQETDTQYF

clone_size: NA
cdr3_length: 15
d_call: TRBD1
j_call: TRBJ2-3
v_call: TRBV18
cdr3_nt: TGTGCCAGCTCATCCGGGACAGGGCGTCGGGGGACGCAGTATTTT
cdr3_aa: CASSSGTGRRGTQYF

clone_size: NA
cdr3_length: 14
d_call: NA
j_call: TRBJ1-1
v_call: TRBV14
cdr3_nt: TGTGCCAGCAGCCCGTTCTCGAGGAACACTGAAGCTTTCTTT
cdr3_aa: CASSPFSRNTEAFF

clone_size: NA
cdr3_length: 15
d_call: NA
j_call: TRBJ1-5
v_call: TRBV28
cdr3_nt: TGTGCCAGCAGTCCGACGCAGGGAGGAGTTCAGCCCCAGCATTTT
cdr3_aa: CASSPTQGGVQPQHF

clone_size: NA
cdr3_length: 13
d_call: TRBD1
j_call: TRBJ2-7
v_call: TRBV6-1
cdr3_nt: TGTGCCAGCGCGTGGGACAGGGACCCCGAGCAGTACTTC
cdr3_aa: CASAWDRDPEQYF

clone_size: NA
cdr3_length: 15
d_call: NA
j_call: TRBJ1-4
v_call: TRBV5-4
cdr3_nt: TGTGCCAGCAGCTTGGACTTGCGTGAGGGTGAAAAACTGTTTTTT
cdr3_aa: CASSLDLREGEKLFF

clone_size: NA
cdr3_length: 15
d_call: NA
j_call: TRBJ2-1
v_call: TRBV7-9
cdr3_nt: TGTGCCAGCAGCTTATATATCCTAGCAACCAATGAGCAGTTCTTC
cdr3_aa: CASSLYILATNEQFF

clone_size: NA
cdr3_length: 12
d_call: TRBD1
j_call: TRBJ2-7
v_call: TRBV29-1
cdr3_nt: TGCAGCGCCAGGGGACAGACCTACGAGCAGTACTTC
cdr3_aa: CSARGQTYEQYF

clone_size: few
cdr3_length: 15
d_call: NA
j_call: TRBJ2-7
v_call: TRBV25-1
cdr3_nt: TGTGCCAGCAGCGACCGGGACTTGAACCCCTACGAGCAGTACTTC
cdr3_aa: CASSDRDLNPYEQYF

clone_size: NA
cdr3_length: 15
d_call: NA
j_call: TRBJ1-1
v_call: TRBV5-3
cdr3_nt: TGTGCCAGACATCAAGGGGCGTGCCGGGACACTGAAGCTTTCTTT
cdr3_aa: CARHQGACRDTEAFF